Given below is one TCR beta chain in context. Its antigen is not identified. The time point here: baseline, week 1 (first vaccination visit). The treatment is: pre-vaccination baseline after standard-of-care therapy. Every donor had a new WHO grade 3 or 4 astrocytoma that was IDH1-mutant, with loss of nuclear ATRX. This entry comes from a study of a mutant IDH1 vaccine in newly diagnosed glioma. Study context: Earlier therapy was either radiotherapy, temozolomide, or both, and most got both. Notes on the study in general: Altogether, roughly 93% of patients exhibited vaccine-induced immune responses. Pseudoprogression looked unconnected to shifts in top peripheral T cell clonotypes.

Trimming took 1 base from V and 2 from J, leaving 12 bases between them. The CDR3 totals 15 residues. Germline assignment: CDR1 SGHRS and CDR2 YFSETQ. Generated by immunoSEQ multiplex PCR, the TCRdb table keeps only in-frame clones and is missing some. The repertoire includes tens of thousands of clones, more than 85% of them detected once, and 4% to 5.5% sits in the top ten. The TCR sequence derives from a middle-aged woman with glioma. This rearrangement joins TRBV5-1 to TRBJ1-1, with D possibly being TRBD1 (6 bases). The material sequenced was PBMCs, taken from a glioma patient treated with radiotherapy, temozolomide or both. CDR3 nucleotide sequence: TGCGCCAGCAGCTTGAAGACAGGTTTCAACACTGAAGCTTTCTTT. Its translation: CASSLKTGFNTEAFF.